This passage covers 10 T cell receptor beta chains from one sample sequenced in a study of blood T cell repertoires in COVID-19. Produced via immunoSEQ multiplex PCR; TCRdb's table is partial and in-frame only. The sample has approximately 68,000 clones; about 81% are singletons. Source material: peripheral blood. The receptor set was obtained from a human donor in a cohort sampled during active COVID-19.

The chain carries TRBV2 and TRBJ2-1, with 11 positions matching TRBD2. There are 16 residues in the CDR3. Germline assignment: CDR1 SNHLY and CDR2 FYNNEI. The junction had 6 bases not matched to a gene; V was cut back by 3 bases and J by 5 bases. CDR3 loop: CASSDSPSGRNNEQFF. The CDR3 DNA reads TGTGCCAGCAGTGATTCCCCTAGCGGGAGGAACAATGAGCAGTTCTTC.

The rearrangement joins TRBV28 to TRBJ2-2; 12 positions match TRBD2. This CDR3 has 15 amino acids. Germline V lookup: CDR1 MDHEN, CDR2 SYDVKM. V shed 6 bases and J 6 bases; nucleotides not matched to a gene: 5. CDR3 in DNA: TGTGCCAGCAGCCGACTAGCGGGAGACGCCGGGGAGCTGTTTTTT. This gives the protein CASSRLAGDAGELFF.

The chain uses TRBV4-1 and TRBJ2-7; 7 bases are a match to TRBD1. Looked up from germline, CDR1 is MGHRA and CDR2 is YSYEKL. The CDR3 extends over 15 amino acids. Trimming removed 0 bases from V and 5 bases from J; junction bases left unmatched: 7. The CDR3 loop reads CASSQEGDSRDEQYF. The CDR3 bases are TGCGCCAGCAGCCAAGAGGGGGACAGTCGCGACGAGCAGTACTTC.

This clone was seen a few times. The chain recombines TRBV28 with TRBJ2-3, with D possibly matching TRBD1 (6 bases). Trimming removed 6 bases at V and 1 base at J, with 17 bases between. The CDR3 extends over 16 amino acids. Germline V gene data show CDR1 as MDHEN and CDR2 as SYDVKM. CDR3 protein: CASRAPGEGGTDTQYF. Written as DNA, the CDR3 is TGTGCCAGCAGAGCCCCAGGGGAAGGGGGCACAGATACGCAGTATTTT.

This clone was seen more than once but under ten times. The CDR3 loop reads CASSIDGGYNEQFF. CDR3 nucleotides: TGTGCCAGTAGTATAGACGGGGGATACAATGAGCAGTTCTTC. The chain links TRBV19 to TRBJ2-1; weak D call: TRBD2 (6 bases). In germline, CDR1 is LNHDA, CDR2 SQIVND (reference sequence). Trimming removed 0 bases from V and 4 bases from J, with 7 bases in between. This CDR3 spans 14 amino acids.

This clone showed up just once. The chain couples TRBV7-2 to TRBJ1-2; D not certain. Germline V gene data show CDR1 as SGHTA and CDR2 as FQGNSA. The CDR3 is made up of 15 amino acids. V was pared by 1 base and J by 5 bases, with 14 bases between. CDR3 in DNA: TGTGCCAGCAGCTTAGAGGTCGGGGTCCCTTATGGCTACACCTTC. Translation: CASSLEVGVPYGYTF.

This sequence joins TRBV19 and TRBJ2-7; the D gene is possibly TRBD2 (6 bases). Germline V gives CDR1 LNHDA, CDR2 SQIVND (reference sequence). The ends were cut back, 6 bases at V and 4 bases at J, with 13 bases in the middle. The CDR3 is 13 amino acids. The CDR3 coding sequence is TGTGCCAGTAGCCCCCATGGGGGGTACGAGCAGTACTTC. Its translation: CASSPHGGYEQYF.

The chain links TRBV5-1 to TRBJ2-7; no firm D call. This CDR3 is 11 amino acids long. Looked up from germline, CDR1 is SGHRS and CDR2 is YFSETQ. With 3 bases removed from V and 1 base from J, the gap between germline ends came to 2 bases. CDR3 sequence reads: CASSSSYEQYF. CDR3 coding DNA: TGCGCCAGCAGCTCATCCTACGAGCAGTACTTC.

This chain's CDR3 is CASNPVGRGSLAGGPGTYNEQFF. For the CDR3, the DNA is TGTGCCAGCAATCCTGTTGGAAGGGGAAGTCTAGCGGGAGGGCCGGGGACCTACAATGAGCAGTTCTTC. J is TRBJ2-1 and V is TRBV2; 12 nucleotides match TRBD2. The CDR3 sequence is 23 residues long. The germline CDR1 and CDR2 sequences are SNHLY and FYNNEI. The ends lost 7 bases at V and 2 bases at J; junction bases unmatched: 27.

The chain is built from TRBV5-1 and TRBJ2-5, with 7 positions matching TRBD1. Germline V CDR1 and CDR2: SGHRS, YFSETQ. The CDR3 extends over 14 amino acids. V was pared by 0 bases and J by 1 base, with 0 bases of the junction left unmatched. CDR3 DNA: TGCGCCAGCAGCTTGGGACAGGGCCAAGAGACCCAGTACTTC. It specifies CASSLGQGQETQYF. Filled out from reference TRBV5-1 and TRBJ2-5, the complete variable domain reads KAGVTQTPRYLIKTRGQQVTLSCSPISGHRSVSWYQQTPGQGLQFLFEYFSETQRNKGNFPGRFSGRQFSNSRSEMNVSTLELGDSALYLCASSLGQGQETQYFGPGTRLLVL.